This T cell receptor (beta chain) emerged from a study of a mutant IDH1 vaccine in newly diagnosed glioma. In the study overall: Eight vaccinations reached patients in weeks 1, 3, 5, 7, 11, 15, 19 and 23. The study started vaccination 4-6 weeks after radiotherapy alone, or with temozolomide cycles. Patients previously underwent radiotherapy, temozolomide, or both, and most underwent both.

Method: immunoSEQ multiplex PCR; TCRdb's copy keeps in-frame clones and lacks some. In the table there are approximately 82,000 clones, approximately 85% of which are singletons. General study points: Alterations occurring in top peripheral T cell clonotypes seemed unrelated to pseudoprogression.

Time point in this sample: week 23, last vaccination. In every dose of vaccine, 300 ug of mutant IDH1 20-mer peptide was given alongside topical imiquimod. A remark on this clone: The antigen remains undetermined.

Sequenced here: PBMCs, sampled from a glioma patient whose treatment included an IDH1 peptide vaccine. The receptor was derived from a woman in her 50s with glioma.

CDR3 coding DNA: TGCGCCAGCAGCCGAACAGCGGGGGAGCCCTACAATGAGCAGTTCTTC. Translation: CASSRTAGEPYNEQFF. V usage is TRBV4-1 and J usage is TRBJ2-1, with 8 bases fitting TRBD2. V was clipped by 4 bases and J by 2 bases; unmatched bases: 7. Germline V CDR1 and CDR2: MGHRA, YSYEKL. This CDR3 contains 16 residues.